This T cell receptor (beta chain) emerged from a study of identical twins. Study-level results: Within monozygotic twins, out-of-frame TCR alpha sharing was underestimated by the models. Twins shared out-of-frame alpha sequences with excess low generation probability. Zero-insertion analyses might be partly confounded by invariant T cells like MAIT and iNKT. Among beta out-of-frame sequences, excess sharing between twins appeared weaker.

TCRdb passed the 5' RACE reads through MiXCR, listing each CDR3 protein once. This sample has more than 400,000 distinct CDR3 sequences, with about 16% found just once. Regarding this clonotype: The antigen remains unidentified.

The CDR3 has 12 residues. V was cut by 6 bases and J by 2 bases, with 7 bases left in between. This same sample was also taken into another study, of yellow fever vaccine responses in identical twins.

Source material: CD4+ T cells sorted from blood. The TCR was taken from a woman aged 18-30 years in good health. The chain employs TRBV12-3 or TRBV12-4 and TRBJ2-5, with D uncertain. CDR3 amino acids: CASRKVQETQYF. CDR3 bases: TGTGCCAGCAGAAAGGTGCAAGAGACCCAGTACTTC.